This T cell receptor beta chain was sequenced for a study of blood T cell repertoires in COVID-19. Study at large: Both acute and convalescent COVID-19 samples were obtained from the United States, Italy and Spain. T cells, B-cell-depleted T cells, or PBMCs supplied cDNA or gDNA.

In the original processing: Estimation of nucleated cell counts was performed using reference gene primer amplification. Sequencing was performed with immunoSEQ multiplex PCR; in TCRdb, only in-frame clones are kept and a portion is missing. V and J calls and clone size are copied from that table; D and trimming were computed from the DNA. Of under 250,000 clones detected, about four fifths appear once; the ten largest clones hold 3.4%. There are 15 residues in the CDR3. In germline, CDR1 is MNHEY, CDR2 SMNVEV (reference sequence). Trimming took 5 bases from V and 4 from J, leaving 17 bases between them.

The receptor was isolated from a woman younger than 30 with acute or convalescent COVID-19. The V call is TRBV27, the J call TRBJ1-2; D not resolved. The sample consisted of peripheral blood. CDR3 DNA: TGTGCCAGCAGTCCTTCTTTCACGGGAGGCTATGGCTACACCTTC. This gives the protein CASSPSFTGGYGYTF.